Listed here are 22 T cell receptor beta chains from one sample, sequenced in a study of blood T cell repertoires in COVID-19. The protocol was immunoSEQ multiplex PCR, while the TCRdb copy is restricted to in-frame clones and leaves out a portion. The sample has some 170,000 clones, 82% seen once. Source material: peripheral blood. The receptors come from a woman in her seventies with acute or convalescent COVID-19.

This clone is a singleton in its sample. The J gene is TRBJ2-7, the V gene TRBV18, with D tentatively TRBD2 (7 bases). The germline V gene has CDR1 KGHSH and CDR2 LQKENI. The CDR3 spans 15 residues. V was shortened by 6 bases and J by 2 bases, with 17 bases between the two germline ends. CDR3 bases: TGTGCCAGCTCGACAGGACTAGGGATCCCCTACGAGCAGTACTTC. Amino acids: CASSTGLGIPYEQYF.

V gene TRBV9 combines with J gene TRBJ2-1, with TRBD1 identical over 8 bases. The CDR3 has 15 residues. CDR1 is SGDLS and CDR2 is YYNGEE in the germline V gene. V was pared by 0 bases and J by 7 bases, with 6 bases of the junction left unmatched. CDR3 nucleotides: TGTGCCAGCAGCGTAGAAGACAGGGGTTCAAATGAGCAGTTCTTC. This sequence encodes CASSVEDRGSNEQFF. Full variable domain (missing parts from reference TRBV9 and TRBJ2-1): DSGVTQTPKHLITATGQRVTLRCSPRSGDLSVYWYQQSLDQGLQFLIQYYNGEERAKGNILERFSAQQFPDLHSELNLSSLELGDSALYFCASSVEDRGSNEQFFGPGTRLTVL.

J is TRBJ1-1 and V is TRBV6-2 or TRBV6-3; 12 bases fit TRBD1. The length of the CDR3 is 19 residues. Germline CDR1 MNHEY, CDR2 SVGEGT. Losses at the gene ends were 7 bases for V and 3 bases for J; bases not matched to a gene: 18. The CDR3 protein is CASTPGQGAVISLYTEAFF. CDR3 DNA sequence: TGTGCCAGCACCCCGGGACAGGGGGCGGTCATCTCATTGTACACTGAAGCTTTCTTT.

The rearrangement joins TRBV19 to TRBJ1-5; tentatively, D is TRBD1 (5 bases). The CDR3 is 14 amino acids. Trimming took 6 bases from V and 5 from J, leaving 14 bases between them. The germline V gene encodes CDR1 LNHDA and CDR2 SQIVND (reference sequence). The CDR3 loop reads CASRVQGWDQPQHF. Here the CDR3 DNA reads TGTGCCAGTAGGGTTCAGGGATGGGATCAGCCCCAGCATTTT.

The V and J genes are TRBV29-1 and TRBJ2-5; no firm D call. Germline CDR1 SQVTM, CDR2 ANQGSEA. V lost 1 base to trimming and J lost 1 base, with 13 bases between them. The CDR3 totals 15 residues. DNA of the CDR3: TGCAGCGTTGAAGTGCGAGGTGAGATCCAAGAGACCCAGTACTTC. It translates to CSVEVRGEIQETQYF.

V usage is TRBV5-3 and J usage is TRBJ2-2, with a possible D match to TRBD1 (6 bases). TRBV5-3 is assigned to the ORF class and has an uncertain function. The V end lost 6 bases, the J end lost 0 bases, and 24 bases lay between the germline ends. The CDR3 is made up of 19 amino acids. CDR3 in DNA: TGTGCCAGAACCGCTTGGAGTTTTCCCGGACAGACGAACACCGGGGAGCTGTTTTTT. Translated, it gives CARTAWSFPGQTNTGELFF.

This clone was recorded only once. The chain employs TRBV3-1 (or the pseudogene TRBV3-2) and TRBJ2-3, with D unclear. The CDR3 contains 14 residues. V was cut by 1 base and J by 4 bases, with 9 bases left in between. Germline CDR1 reads LGHDT; CDR2 reads YNNKEL (reference sequence). The CDR3 nucleotides read TGTGCCAGCAGCCAAGGGAGAGCCCCAGATACGCAGTATTTT. Encoded protein: CASSQGRAPDTQYF.

In its sample, this clone was seen once. The rearrangement joins TRBV5-1 to TRBJ2-2; 7 nucleotides match TRBD1. This CDR3 comprises 12 residues. The germline gives CDR1 SGHRS, CDR2 YFSETQ. V was clipped by 8 bases and J by 3 bases; unmatched bases: 1. CDR3 protein: CARDRDTGELFF. DNA for the CDR3: TGCGCCAGAGACAGGGACACCGGGGAGCTGTTTTTT.

The V and J genes are TRBV9 and TRBJ1-3; 7 bases map to TRBD1. This CDR3 region has 16 residues. CDR1 is SGDLS, CDR2 YYNGEE, per germline. The junction had 6 bases not matched to a gene; V was cut back by 0 bases and J by 3 bases. CDR3 coding DNA: TGTGCCAGCAGCGTAGGACAGGGAGATATTGGAAACACCATATATTTT. This encodes CASSVGQGDIGNTIYF.

V and J are TRBV3-1 (or the pseudogene TRBV3-2) and TRBJ2-5; D perhaps matches TRBD2 (6 bases). The CDR3 is made up of 15 amino acids. Per the germline V gene, CDR1 is LGHDT and CDR2 is YNNKEL (reference sequence). Trimming stripped 1 base from V and 4 bases from J, with 13 bases between. CDR3 protein: CASSQAGGASETQYF. The CDR3, as DNA: TGTGCCAGCAGCCAAGCTGGAGGGGCATCAGAGACCCAGTACTTC.

The chain joins TRBV4-1 to TRBJ1-2; no clear D. The CDR3 covers 18 residues. With 0 bases removed from V and 5 bases from J, the gap between germline ends came to 22 bases. Looked up from germline, CDR1 is MGHRA and CDR2 is YSYEKL. CDR3 DNA sequence: TGCGCCAGCAGCCAAGAATCATATGTGGCCGGAGCTACTTATGGCTACACCTTC. It encodes CASSQESYVAGATYGYTF.

This chain joins TRBV30 and TRBJ2-7, with 7 nucleotides matching TRBD1. With V trimmed by 5 bases and J by 5 bases, 3 bases remained unmatched. CDR1 is GTSNPN and CDR2 is SVGIG in the germline V gene (reference sequence). The CDR3 covers 11 residues. The CDR3 here is CAWETGNEQYF. The CDR3 DNA sequence: TGTGCCTGGGAGACAGGGAACGAGCAGTACTTC.

The rearrangement links TRBV12-3 or TRBV12-4 to TRBJ2-5; tentative D call: TRBD2 (6 bases). The CDR3 contains 12 residues. The V and J ends lost 6 bases and 7 bases respectively, with 12 bases between them. CDR3 DNA: TGTGCCAGCAGCCTGCCCGGGGGGACCCAGTACTTC. Amino acids: CASSLPGGTQYF.

The V gene is TRBV5-1, the J gene TRBJ2-3, with D uncertain. In germline, CDR1 is SGHRS, CDR2 YFSETQ. The V end lost 0 bases, the J end lost 0 bases, and 14 bases lay between the germline ends. The CDR3 runs 17 residues. This chain's CDR3 is CASSLGLRFTSTDTQYF. The CDR3 region has the DNA TGCGCCAGCAGCTTGGGATTACGCTTTACTAGCACAGATACGCAGTATTTT. The whole variable domain, filled in from reference TRBV5-1 and TRBJ2-3, reads KAGVTQTPRYLIKTRGQQVTLSCSPISGHRSVSWYQQTPGQGLQFLFEYFSETQRNKGNFPGRFSGRQFSNSRSEMNVSTLELGDSALYLCASSLGLRFTSTDTQYFGPGTRLTVL.

This clone was observed a few times. The chain combines TRBV7-2 with TRBJ1-6, with D maybe TRBD1 (5 bases). Germline lookup yields CDR1 SGHTA and CDR2 FQGNSA. The CDR3 contains 19 residues. With 4 bases removed from V and 0 bases from J, the gap between germline ends came to 19 bases. CDR3 protein: CASSSLRGGTSSYNSPLHF. The CDR3 DNA is TGTGCCAGCAGCTCCCTCCGGGGAGGGACGAGCTCCTATAATTCACCCCTCCACTTT.

The CDR3 is CAISEGSAGVNTEAFF. CDR3 in DNA: TGTGCCATCAGTGAGGGATCGGCAGGCGTGAACACTGAAGCTTTCTTT. The gene calls are TRBV10-3 and TRBJ1-1; D unclear. This CDR3 spans 16 amino acids. V was trimmed by 2 bases and J by 0 bases, leaving 13 bases between them. Per the germline V gene, CDR1 is ENHRY and CDR2 is SYGVKD.

The V and J genes are TRBV28 and TRBJ1-5; a weak D match, TRBD1 (6 bases). This CDR3 spans 15 amino acids. V was trimmed by 2 bases and J by 0 bases, leaving 8 bases between them. The germline gives CDR1 MDHEN, CDR2 SYDVKM. CDR3 nucleotide sequence: TGTGCCAGCAGTTTAGGACAGTTTAGCAATCAGCCCCAGCATTTT. Protein product: CASSLGQFSNQPQHF.

This clone was recorded only once. The CDR3 loop is CSVARGGSYNEQFF. As DNA, the CDR3 is TGCAGCGTTGCGAGGGGGGGCTCCTACAATGAGCAGTTCTTC. This chain joins TRBV29-1 and TRBJ2-1; maybe TRBD2 (7 bases). The CDR3 covers 14 residues. The germline gives CDR1 SQVTM, CDR2 ANQGSEA. V gave up 4 bases and J gave up 0 bases, with 10 bases separating them.

The chain links TRBV6-5 to TRBJ2-7, with 8 bases identical to TRBD1. Per the germline V gene, CDR1 is MNHEY and CDR2 is SVGAGI. The CDR3 has 16 residues. Trimming took 4 bases from V and 0 from J; bases not matched to a gene: 8. CDR3 coding DNA: TGTGCCAGCAGTTGGGGGGCCGGGACAGGCTCCTACGAGCAGTACTTC. As protein: CASSWGAGTGSYEQYF.

The chain couples TRBV7-2 to TRBJ2-2; D might be TRBD2 (6 bases). The CDR3 has 16 residues. The V gene's germline CDR1 is SGHTA and CDR2 FQGNSA. V lost 2 bases and J 1 base, leaving 11 bases between the germline ends. The CDR3 region is CASSLRGLLNTGELFF. CDR3 in DNA: TGTGCCAGCAGCTTACGAGGACTATTGAACACCGGGGAGCTGTTTTTT.

The chain links TRBV5-8 to TRBJ2-5, with TRBD1 matching 8 bases. This CDR3 has 18 amino acids. V shed 4 bases and J 2 bases; nucleotides not matched to a gene: 16. CDR1 SGHTS and CDR2 YDEGEE come from the germline V gene. The CDR3: CASSRGAGRYRGQETQYF. CDR3 nucleotides: TGTGCCAGCAGCCGTGGGGCGGGACGGTACAGGGGGCAAGAGACCCAGTACTTC.

The CDR3 nucleotides read TGTGCCAGCAGTCGACTAGCAGTGAACACCGGGGAGCTGTTTTTT. Protein: CASSRLAVNTGELFF. The chain couples TRBV27 to TRBJ2-2; 7 bases are shared with TRBD2. From germline, CDR1 is MNHEY and CDR2 SMNVEV (reference sequence). J gave up 1 base and V 5 bases, and 4 bases lay outside the gene matches. The CDR3 is made up of 15 amino acids.